This T cell receptor (beta chain) comes out of a study of T cells after posttransplantation cyclophosphamide. The repertoire was sequenced with immunoSEQ multiplex PCR; TCRdb's copy has only in-frame clones and lacks some. The sample yields 25,000 to 30,000 clones, without any singletons. The CDR3 is 15 amino acids. Germline V CDR1 and CDR2: SGHVS, FNYEAQ. J was trimmed by 7 bases and V by 5 bases; bases with no gene match: 8. This clone was counted at least ten times. The clonotype was recovered from a woman aged 55-75 years in good health, CMV-negative, and a related stem cell transplant donor. The material sequenced was PBMCs. The rearrangement joins TRBV7-6 to TRBJ2-1, with TRBD1 identical over 10 bases. In DNA, the CDR3 is TGTGCCAGCAGCCACCAGGACAGGGGGGTGAATGAGCAGTTCTTC. Translated: CASSHQDRGVNEQFF. Full variable domain (remainder filled in from reference TRBV7-6 and TRBJ2-1): GAGVSQSPRYKVTKRGQDVALRCDPISGHVSLYWYRQALGQGPEFLTYFNYEAQQDKSGLPNDRFSAERPEGSISTLTIQRTEQRDSAMYRCASSHQDRGVNEQFFGPGTRLTVL.